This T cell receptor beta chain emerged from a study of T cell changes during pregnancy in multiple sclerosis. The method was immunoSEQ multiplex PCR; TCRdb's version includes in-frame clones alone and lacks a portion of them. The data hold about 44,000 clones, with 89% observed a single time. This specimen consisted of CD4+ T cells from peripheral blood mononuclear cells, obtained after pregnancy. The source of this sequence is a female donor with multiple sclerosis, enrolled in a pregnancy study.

The CDR3 region has the DNA TGTGCCTGGAGATACTCAAACTATGGCTACACCTTC. It encodes CAWRYSNYGYTF. The chain is built from TRBV30 and TRBJ1-2; D unclear. V dropped 3 bases and J dropped 2 bases, with 7 bases sitting between them. Germline V gives CDR1 GTSNPN, CDR2 SVGIG (reference sequence). The CDR3 has 12 residues.